Here is one T cell receptor beta chain with its context. Antigen unknown. TCR cDNA, made by 5'RACE template switching, carried an added universal primer site and UMIs. TCRdb ran MiXCR on the 5' RACE reads and lists one entry per CDR3 protein. The data show hundreds of thousands of distinct CDR3 sequences, 8.7% seen once. The germline gives CDR1 SGHTA, CDR2 FQGNSA. Trimming cost V 5 bases and J 5 bases, with 18 bases left between them. This CDR3 comprises 15 residues. The data were obtained in a study of T cells after yellow fever vaccination. Whole-study results and caveats: Booster sampling recovered most clones from primary vaccination (roughly 96% CD4, roughly 86% CD8). Though weaker, the secondary response peaked faster, on day 5 versus 15.

The chain combines TRBV7-2 with TRBJ1-1; no clear D. The material sequenced was PBMCs, taken on the day of the first yellow fever vaccination. The sequence derives from a man aged 18 to 30 who received the YFV17D yellow fever vaccine. The CDR3 DNA reads TGTGCCAGCAGCCGAGAGGCATTTATCGGGACTGAAGCTTTCTTT. Residues: CASSREAFIGTEAFF.